The 10 T cell receptor beta chains listed next were all sequenced from one sample in a study of CD8 T cells in ankylosing spondylitis. TCRdb processed the 5' RACE reads anew with MiXCR; each CDR3 protein has one entry. The table records around 210,000 distinct CDR3 sequences, around 8% of them present only once. Material for sequencing was blood, either unsorted or a sorted T cell fraction (not recorded which). The receptors stem from a female donor with ankylosing spondylitis or in good health (not recorded which).

The table lists this clonotype with many counts. The chain uses TRBV27 and TRBJ2-3; TRBD1 matches at 7 bases. Germline lookup yields CDR1 MNHEY and CDR2 SMNVEV (reference sequence). The J segment lost 12 bases and the V segment lost 2 bases, leaving 8 bases of the junction unmatched. This CDR3 has 13 residues. The CDR3 here is CASSLRGPQPQYF. The CDR3 DNA follows: TGTGCCAGCAGTTTAAGGGGGCCCCAACCCCAGTATTTT.

This clonotype has a count of ten or more. The V gene is TRBV20-1, the J gene TRBJ1-6, with D possibly matching TRBD1 (5 bases). CDR3 size: 17 residues. Germline-derived CDR1 and CDR2 are DFQATT and SNEGSKA (reference sequence). Trimming removed 7 bases at V and 10 bases at J, with 29 bases between. The CDR3, as DNA: TGCAGTGTTCCTAAGAGGGGACTTCCCAAAGCGGACTCACCCCTCCACTTT. Protein sequence: CSVPKRGLPKADSPLHF.

This clonotype appeared many times. The chain has TRBV19 and TRBJ1-5; weak D call: TRBD1 (6 bases). This CDR3 is 17 amino acids long. Germline V lookup: CDR1 LNHDA, CDR2 SQIVND (reference sequence). V gave up 9 bases and J gave up 3 bases, with 24 bases separating them. CDR3 amino acids: CASSTGSGYVPNQPQHF. CDR3 nucleotide sequence: TGTGCCAGCAGCACAGGGTCGGGGTATGTTCCCAATCAGCCCCAGCATTTT.

This clonotype was recorded many times. This sequence joins TRBV20-1 and TRBJ1-4; tentative D call: TRBD1 (5 bases). The V end lost 3 bases, the J end lost 8 bases, and 19 bases lay between the germline ends. The CDR3 has 15 residues. CDR1 DFQATT and CDR2 SNEGSKA come from the germline V gene (reference sequence). The CDR3 bases are TGCAGTGCTAGGAGCCCTGGGGGAGAAGGAGAAAAACTGTTTTTT. Protein sequence: CSARSPGGEGEKLFF.

This clonotype was counted at least ten times. V is TRBV11-3 and J is TRBJ1-1; D perhaps matches TRBD1 (5 bases). CDR3 length equals 13 residues. From germline, CDR1 is SGHNT and CDR2 YENEEA. Trimming took 5 bases from V and 3 from J, leaving 10 bases between them. The CDR3 bases are TGTGCCAGCAGCGCTCAGGGTTACACTGAAGCTTTCTTT. Translated, it gives CASSAQGYTEAFF.

This clonotype was detected only once. The V and J genes are TRBV20-1 and TRBJ2-3; the D gene is possibly TRBD2 (5 bases). Germline values: CDR1 DFQATT, CDR2 SNEGSKA (reference sequence). V lost 0 bases and J 8 bases, leaving 18 bases between the germline ends. The length of the CDR3 is 15 residues. CDR3 sequence: CSARDRGSGGGTQYF. Written as DNA, the CDR3 is TGCAGTGCTAGAGATCGAGGGTCCGGCGGAGGTACGCAGTATTTT.

In this sample, this clonotype turned up many times. This chain joins TRBV6-1 and TRBJ1-6, with TRBD1 as a possible D gene (5 bases). V was shortened by 5 bases and J by 7 bases, with 12 bases between the two germline ends. Germline V CDR1 and CDR2: MNHNS, SASEGT. This CDR3 spans 14 amino acids. CDR3 nucleotide sequence: TGTGCCAGCAGTCGAGGGGAAGAAAATTCACCCCTCCACTTT. Amino acid sequence: CASSRGEENSPLHF.

As regards this clonotype: Relative to the germline gene, one junction end is altered; a read error may explain this. The rearrangement links TRBV28 to TRBJ2-7; no reliable D call. The germline V gene encodes CDR1 MDHEN and CDR2 SYDVKM. The CDR3 covers 15 residues. Here the CDR3 reads CTSSFKPYSSYEQYF. The CDR3 DNA follows: TGTACCAGCAGTTTCAAGCCCTACAGCTCCTACGAGCAGTACTTC.

This clonotype showed up many times. V gene TRBV20-1 combines with J gene TRBJ2-1, with no clear D. The CDR3 consists of 14 residues. Germline-derived CDR1 and CDR2 are DFQATT and SNEGSKA (reference sequence). Trimming took off 0 bases at V and 3 bases at J, with 9 bases between the two ends. CDR3 amino acids: CSARDRVFYNEQFF. CDR3 DNA: TGCAGTGCTAGAGATCGAGTTTTCTACAATGAGCAGTTCTTC.

This clonotype was seen many times. This chain connects TRBV5-1 to TRBJ2-3, with unresolved D. Germline V CDR1 and CDR2: SGHRS, YFSETQ. This CDR3 comprises 15 residues. V was trimmed by 3 bases and J by 0 bases, leaving 11 bases between them. CDR3 protein: CASSSDGASTDTQYF. The CDR3 coding sequence is TGCGCCAGCAGCTCGGACGGAGCTAGCACAGATACGCAGTATTTT.